Sequencing of this T cell receptor beta chain was carried out in a study of resident and recirculating memory T cells in vitiligo. On this clone itself: No antigen is known for it.

Stable patients also lacked confetti depigmentation, a sign of active vitiligo. CDR1 and CDR2 (germline): MNHEY, SMNVEV (reference sequence). V lost 5 bases and J lost 4; bases outside the gene matches: 3. This CDR3 region has 13 residues. Study-wide findings and caveats: No single dominant TCR clone appeared; lesion clonality varied.

Here immunoSEQ multiplex PCR was the method, and the copy in TCRdb shows in-frame clones only, minus some. The sample holds tens of thousands of clones, 90% to 95% seen once. This rearrangement joins TRBV27 to TRBJ2-7; 9 bases are a match to TRBD1. Sequencing used blood. The sequence was obtained from a male donor with vitiligo. CDR3 loop: CASSAGQGYEQYF. In DNA, the CDR3 is TGTGCCAGCAGTGCGGGACAGGGTTACGAGCAGTACTTC.